The rows below give T cell receptor beta chains drawn from one sample of a study of T cells in Graves' hyperthyroidism and ophthalmopathy. From the multiplex PCR reads, TCRdb called clonotypes with MiXCR, one entry per CDR3 protein. Of roughly 500,000 distinct CDR3 sequences listed, approximately 15% are singletons. The source material was blood. All receptors come from a woman younger than 45 with Graves' hyperthyroidism that later progressed to Graves' ophthalmopathy. Both conserved end residues are part of each CDR3. D genes are given only for firm matches. Only some rows state a clone size, as once, few, many or a class for expanded clones.

abundance	d_gene	v_gene	j_gene	CDR3nt	CDR3aa
many	NA	TRBV7-2	TRBJ2-7	TGTGCCAGCAGCCCCCCCGGGACCTACGAGCAGTACTTC	CASSPPGTYEQYF
many	NA	TRBV12-3/TRBV12-4	TRBJ1-5	TGTGCCAGCACATATGAGGGGTTGCAGCCCCAGCATTTT	CASTYEGLQPQHF
many	NA	TRBV10-3	TRBJ1-6	TGTGCCATCACTGCCGAATATAATTCACCCCTCCACTTT	CAITAEYNSPLHF
many	TRBD2	TRBV5-1	TRBJ2-2	TGCGCCAGCAGCTTGATCGCTAGCGGCGACACCGGGGAGCTGTTTTTT	CASSLIASGDTGELFF
many	TRBD1	TRBV12-3/TRBV12-4	TRBJ1-2	TGTGCCAGCAGTTTGGACAGGGGGCGAGGCTACACCTTC	CASSLDRGRGYTF
many	NA	TRBV7-2	TRBJ2-5	TGTGCCAGCAGGCGGACCGGGACTGAGGGACAAGAGACCCAGTACTTC	CASRRTGTEGQETQYF
many	NA	TRBV6-1	TRBJ1-5	TGTGCCAGCAGTGAAGCGCTAGGGGGATCGCCCCAGCATTTT	CASSEALGGSPQHF
NA	NA	TRBV20-1	TRBJ1-6	TGCAGTGCCCCCTCGGGGGATCACTCACCCCTCCACTTT	CSAPSGDHSPLHF
many	NA	TRBV19	TRBJ2-7	TGTGCCAGTAACGTCCCGGGCTACGAGCAGTACTTC	CASNVPGYEQYF
many	NA	TRBV20-1	TRBJ1-1	TGCAGTGCTAGGGGGACTGAAGCTTTCTTT	CSARGTEAFF
many	NA	TRBV11-1	TRBJ1-5	TGTGCCAGCAGCTCAGGCGGGGGGCGAGGACAGCCCCAGCATTTT	CASSSGGGRGQPQHF
many	NA	TRBV3-1	TRBJ1-6	TGTGCCAGCAGCCAAGGACAGGCGACTTCACCCCTCCACTTT	CASSQGQATSPLHF
many	TRBD1	TRBV29-1	TRBJ1-2	TGCAGCGTTGTACTAGGGGGCGAATTTCGTGGCTACACCTTC	CSVVLGGEFRGYTF
many	NA	TRBV12-3/TRBV12-4	TRBJ1-2	TGTGCCAGCAGCCGGTGGGCTCCCTATGGCTACACCTTC	CASSRWAPYGYTF
many	NA	TRBV3-1	TRBJ2-3	TGTGCCAGCGCGAGGGGCGCAGATACGCAGTATTTT	CASARGADTQYF
many	NA	TRBV29-1	TRBJ1-1	TGCAGCGGCGGAGGAGGGAACACTGAAGCTTTCTTT	CSGGGGNTEAFF
few	TRBD2	TRBV13	TRBJ2-3	TGTGCCAGCAGTAGTAGCGGGAGGGGACCAGATACGCAGTATTTT	CASSSSGRGPDTQYF
many	NA	TRBV27	TRBJ1-1	TGTGCCAGTTATGGCGGAAGGAACACTGAAGCTTTCTTT	CASYGGRNTEAFF
few	TRBD1	TRBV30	TRBJ1-5	TGTGCCTGGAGTGCCCAGGGGGCGGGTCAGCCCCAGCATTTT	CAWSAQGAGQPQHF
many	NA	TRBV5-4	TRBJ2-2	TGTGCCAGCAGCTTGAGGACTACCGGGGAGCTGTTTTTT	CASSLRTTGELFF
few	NA	TRBV3-1	TRBJ2-3	TGTGCCAGCAGCCAATCGCGTGGTAGCACAGATACGCAGTATTTT	CASSQSRGSTDTQYF
many	NA	TRBV2	TRBJ2-7	TGTGCCAGCAGTGATCGGGGGCCCTCCTACGAGCAGTACTTC	CASSDRGPSYEQYF
few	NA	TRBV9	TRBJ1-3	TGTGCCAGCTCTCGGGACCCCTCGCCTGGAAACACCATATATTTT	CASSRDPSPGNTIYF
few	TRBD1	TRBV9	TRBJ1-4	TGTGCCAGCAGCGCCTTAGGACAGGGTAATGAAAAACTGTTTTTT	CASSALGQGNEKLFF
NA	TRBD2	TRBV11-2	TRBJ2-1	TGTGCCAGCAGCTTAGCGGGGAGAGGTGGGAGGGATGAGCAGTTCTTC	CASSLAGRGGRDEQFF
NA	TRBD2	TRBV12-3/TRBV12-4	TRBJ2-3	TGTGCCAGCAGGAGACTAGCGGGAGGGTTCACAGATACGCAGTATTTT	CASRRLAGGFTDTQYF
many	NA	TRBV12-3/TRBV12-4	TRBJ2-1	TGTGCCAGCAGTTTTGATCGGGGCAATGAGCAGTTCTTC	CASSFDRGNEQFF
few	NA	TRBV3-1	TRBJ2-6	TGTGCCAGCAGCCCTCAGAGCTCTGGGGCCAACGTCCTGACTTTC	CASSPQSSGANVLTF
NA	TRBD2	TRBV19	TRBJ2-3	TGTGCCAGTAGTCCCAGCGGGATTGGCGCAGATACGCAGTATTTT	CASSPSGIGADTQYF
NA	TRBD2	TRBV30	TRBJ2-3	TGTGCCTGGAGTGTACACGGGAGGGCCACAGATACGCAGTATTTT	CAWSVHGRATDTQYF
NA	NA	TRBV7-9	TRBJ2-1	TGTGCCAGCAGCTCACACGATGAGCAGTTCTTC	CASSSHDEQFF